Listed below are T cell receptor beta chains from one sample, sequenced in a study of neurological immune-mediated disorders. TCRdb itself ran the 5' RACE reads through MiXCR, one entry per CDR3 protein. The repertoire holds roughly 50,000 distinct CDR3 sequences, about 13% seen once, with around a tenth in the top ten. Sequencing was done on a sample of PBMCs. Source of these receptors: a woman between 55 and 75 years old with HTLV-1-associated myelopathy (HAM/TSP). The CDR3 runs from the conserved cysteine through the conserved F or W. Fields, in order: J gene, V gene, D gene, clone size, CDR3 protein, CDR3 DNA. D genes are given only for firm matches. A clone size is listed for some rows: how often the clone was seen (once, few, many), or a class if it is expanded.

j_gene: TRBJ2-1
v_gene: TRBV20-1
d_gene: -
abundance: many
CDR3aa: CSARDLSRANEQFF
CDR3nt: TGCAGTGCTAGAGACTTGAGCAGGGCCAATGAGCAGTTCTTC

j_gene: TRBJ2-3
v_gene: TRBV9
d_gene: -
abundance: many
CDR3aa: CASSVGGPSTDTQYF
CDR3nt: TGTGCCAGCAGCGTTGGCGGGCCGAGCACAGATACGCAGTATTTT

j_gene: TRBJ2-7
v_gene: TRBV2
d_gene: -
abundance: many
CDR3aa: CASNRGYEQYF
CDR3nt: TGTGCCAGCAATCGGGGCTACGAGCAGTACTTC

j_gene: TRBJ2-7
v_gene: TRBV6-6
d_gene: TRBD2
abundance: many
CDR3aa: CASSSAGLTYEQYF
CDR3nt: TGTGCCAGCAGTTCAGCGGGACTAACCTACGAGCAGTACTTC

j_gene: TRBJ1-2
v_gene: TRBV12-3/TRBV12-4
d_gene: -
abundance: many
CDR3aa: CASSSGRGTTKYGYTF
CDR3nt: TGTGCCAGCAGTTCCGGACGGGGGACTACTAAATATGGCTACACCTTC

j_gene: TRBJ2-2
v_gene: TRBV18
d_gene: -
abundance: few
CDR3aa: CASSPAGNTGELFF
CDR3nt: TGTGCCAGCTCACCGGCAGGGAACACCGGGGAGCTGTTTTTT

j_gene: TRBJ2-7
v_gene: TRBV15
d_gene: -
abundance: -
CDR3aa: CATSRGMLGGPYEQYF
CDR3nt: TGTGCCACCAGCAGAGGGATGTTGGGGGGCCCCTACGAGCAGTACTTC

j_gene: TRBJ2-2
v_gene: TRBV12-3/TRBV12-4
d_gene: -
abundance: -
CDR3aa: CASTWGTGELFF
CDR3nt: TGTGCCAGCACTTGGGGCACCGGGGAGCTGTTTTTT

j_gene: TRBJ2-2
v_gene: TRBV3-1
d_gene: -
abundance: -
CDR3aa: CASSQDHTGELFF
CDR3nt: TGTGCCAGCAGCCAAGACCATACCGGGGAGCTGTTTTTT

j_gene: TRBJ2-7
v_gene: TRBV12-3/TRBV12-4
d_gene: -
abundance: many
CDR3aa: CASSVLYEQYF
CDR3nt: TGTGCCAGCAGTGTCCTCTACGAGCAGTACTTC

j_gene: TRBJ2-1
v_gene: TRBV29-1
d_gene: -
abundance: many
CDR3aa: CSARDFSSYNEQFF
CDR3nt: TGCAGCGCTCGGGACTTTAGCTCCTACAATGAGCAGTTCTTC

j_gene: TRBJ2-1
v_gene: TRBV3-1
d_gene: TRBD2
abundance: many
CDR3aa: CASSPGTSSYNEQFF
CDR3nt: TGTGCCAGCAGCCCCGGGACTAGCTCCTACAATGAGCAGTTCTTC

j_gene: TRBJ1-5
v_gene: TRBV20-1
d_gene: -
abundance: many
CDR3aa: CSAPEEGRNQPQHF
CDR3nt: TGCAGTGCTCCCGAGGAAGGGCGCAATCAGCCCCAGCATTTT

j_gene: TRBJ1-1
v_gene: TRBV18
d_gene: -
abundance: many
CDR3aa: CASSPSGDTEAFF
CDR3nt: TGTGCCAGCTCACCCTCAGGGGACACTGAAGCTTTCTTT

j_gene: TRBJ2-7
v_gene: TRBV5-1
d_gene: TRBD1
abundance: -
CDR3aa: CASSLALAGGLVSYEQYF
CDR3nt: TGCGCCAGCAGCTTGGCCTTGGCAGGGGGCTTAGTCTCCTACGAGCAGTACTTC

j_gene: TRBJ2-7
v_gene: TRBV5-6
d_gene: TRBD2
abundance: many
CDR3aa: CASSISGRSYEQYF
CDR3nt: TGTGCCAGCAGCATTAGCGGGAGATCCTACGAGCAGTACTTC

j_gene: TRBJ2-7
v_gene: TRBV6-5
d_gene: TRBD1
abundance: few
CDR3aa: CASSYRGTGYHEQYF
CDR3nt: TGTGCCAGCAGTTACCGTGGGACAGGGTACCACGAGCAGTACTTC

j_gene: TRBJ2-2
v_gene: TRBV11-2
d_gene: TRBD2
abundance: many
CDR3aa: CASSLRPGLAGGTGELFF
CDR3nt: TGTGCCAGCAGCCTCCGGCCCGGACTAGCGGGAGGCACCGGGGAGCTGTTTTTT

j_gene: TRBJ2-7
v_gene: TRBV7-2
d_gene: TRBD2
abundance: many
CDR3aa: CASSLVAGDYEQYF
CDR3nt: TGTGCCAGCAGCTTAGTCGCGGGGGACTACGAGCAGTACTTC

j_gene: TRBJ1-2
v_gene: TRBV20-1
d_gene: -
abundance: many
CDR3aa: CSAPLPGTHGYTF
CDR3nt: TGCAGTGCTCCTCTCCCCGGGACCCATGGCTACACCTTC

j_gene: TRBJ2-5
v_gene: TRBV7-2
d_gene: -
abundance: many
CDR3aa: CASSPGNLGGETQYF
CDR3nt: TGTGCCAGCAGCCCCGGGAACCTGGGAGGAGAGACCCAGTACTTC

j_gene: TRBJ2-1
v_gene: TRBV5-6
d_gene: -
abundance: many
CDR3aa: CASKPRRYNEQFF
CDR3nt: TGTGCCAGCAAACCCAGGCGATACAATGAGCAGTTCTTC

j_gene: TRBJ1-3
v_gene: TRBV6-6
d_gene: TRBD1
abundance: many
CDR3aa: CASSSRGAGNTIYF
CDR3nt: TGTGCCAGCAGTAGCAGGGGGGCTGGAAACACCATATATTTT

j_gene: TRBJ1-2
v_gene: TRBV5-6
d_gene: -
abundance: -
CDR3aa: CASSLTLDYRYTF
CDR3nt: TGTGCCAGCAGCCTGACACTCGACTATAGATACACCTTC

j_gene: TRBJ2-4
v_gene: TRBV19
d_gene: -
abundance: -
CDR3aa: CASSPGGLAKNIQYF
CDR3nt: TGTGCCAGTAGTCCAGGAGGGTTGGCCAAAAACATTCAGTACTTC

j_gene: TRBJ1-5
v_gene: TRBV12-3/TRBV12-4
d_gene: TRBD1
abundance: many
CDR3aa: CASSFDRDQPQHF
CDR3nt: TGTGCCAGCAGTTTTGACAGGGATCAGCCCCAGCATTTT

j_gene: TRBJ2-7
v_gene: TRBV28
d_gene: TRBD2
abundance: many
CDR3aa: CASNKAGSYYEQYF
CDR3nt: TGTGCCAGCAACAAAGCGGGATCCTACTACGAGCAGTACTTC

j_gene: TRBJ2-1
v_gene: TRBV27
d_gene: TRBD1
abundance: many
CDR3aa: CASSPLTGGREQFF
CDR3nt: TGTGCCAGCAGTCCACTCACAGGGGGCAGAGAGCAGTTCTTC

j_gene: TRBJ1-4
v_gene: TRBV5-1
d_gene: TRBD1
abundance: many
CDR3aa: CASHGQGEKLFF
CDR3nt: TGCGCCAGCCATGGACAGGGTGAAAAACTGTTTTTT

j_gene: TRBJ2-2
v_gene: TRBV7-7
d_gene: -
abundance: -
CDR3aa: CASSPPENTGELFF
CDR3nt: TGTGCTAGCTCCCCCCCGGAGAACACCGGGGAGCTGTTTTTT